This T cell receptor (beta chain) was sequenced during a study of EBV T-cell therapy then PD-1 blockade in nasopharyngeal carcinoma (dated by TCRdb to about 2021). The Qiagen DNeasy Kit was used to extract genomic DNA from the sorted cells. The immunoSEQ platform was used for deep sequencing of the TCR beta chain. In the authors' own workflow: The immunoSEQ Analyzer software was used to analyze the repertoire data. In its TCRdb copy, this immuneACCESS table keeps in-frame sequences only and misses some clones. Where compared with another copy, unresolved V genes explain less than half of these, and the others have no known cause. That table gives V, J and clone size, and the DNA gave D and trimming. The sample has some 19,000 clones on record, approximately 81% of them singletons. The ten largest clones take up roughly 31% of the sample. Counted from cysteine to phenylalanine, this CDR3 has 16 amino acids. This entry keeps only the CDR3 DNA: 48 bases, framed from base 1. Relative to germline, V is 0 bases shorter and J is 2 bases shorter, with 10 bases between their ends. For CDR1 and CDR2, the germline V gene lists LGHNA and YSLEER.

Per the publication, the treatment or condition label means: AdE1-LMPpoly-expanded autologous EBV-specific T-cell therapy followed by anti-PD-1 nivolumab. Turning to this clone: It lacks a known antigen. Base qualities are not at hand, and no much larger clone is one base apart.

The sequence was obtained from a man aged 40-49 years with nasopharyngeal carcinoma. The source was CD8+ T cells from blood, collected around day 34 from a patient whose treatment included autologous EBV-specific T cells and nivolumab. The chain uses TRBV4-3 and TRBJ2-2; the D gene is perhaps TRBD1, from 6 matching bases. The nucleotide sequence is TGCGCCAGCAGCCAAGACCAGGACAGAAACACCGGGGAGCTGTTTTTT. The translation is CASSQDQDRNTGELFF.